Listed below are T cell receptor beta chains from one sample, sequenced in a study of neurological immune-mediated disorders. Each CDR3 protein is one row after TCRdb ran MiXCR on the 5' RACE reads. The sample has 65,000 to 75,000 distinct CDR3 sequences, under 5.5% seen once. Sequencing was performed on PBMCs. The receptors come from a woman between 65 and 79 years old with multiple sclerosis. The CDR3 runs from the conserved cysteine through the conserved F or W. D genes are given only for firm matches. The size entry is marked missing in some rows and otherwise reads once, few, many or a size class.

clone_size	v_call	d_call	j_call	cdr3_aa	cdr3_nt
NA	TRBV14	NA	TRBJ2-1	CASSQDSYRDREFF	TGTGCCAGCAGCCAAGATTCTTACAGGGACCGGGAGTTCTTC
many	TRBV5-1	TRBD2	TRBJ2-1	CASSGGGVYNEQFF	TGCGCCAGCAGCGGGGGAGGGGTCTACAATGAGCAGTTCTTC
many	TRBV7-6	NA	TRBJ1-6	CASSSPLGGRQNNSPLHF	TGTGCCAGCAGCTCCCCTTTAGGTGGCAGGCAAAATAATTCACCCCTCCACTTT
many	TRBV7-2	NA	TRBJ2-2	CASSLMRPGVTGELFF	TGTGCCAGCAGCTTAATGCGCCCCGGGGTCACCGGGGAGCTGTTTTTT
many	TRBV27	TRBD2	TRBJ2-1	CASSLTSGRSYNEQFF	TGTGCCAGCAGTCTAACTAGCGGGCGCTCCTACAATGAGCAGTTCTTC
many	TRBV20-1	NA	TRBJ1-2	CSARSSGEGYGYTF	TGCAGTGCTAGATCTTCTGGGGAAGGCTATGGCTACACCTTC
many	TRBV5-1	NA	TRBJ2-1	CASSLDTGTRGNEQFF	TGCGCCAGCAGCTTGGATACCGGGACCCGCGGGAATGAGCAGTTCTTC
few	TRBV5-1	NA	TRBJ2-1	CASSLGLDNEQFF	TGCGCCAGCAGCTTGGGACTGGATAATGAGCAGTTCTTC
many	TRBV5-1	TRBD1	TRBJ1-3	CASSLTGGSGNTIYF	TGCGCCAGCAGCTTGACAGGGGGTTCTGGAAACACCATATATTTT
many	TRBV12-3/TRBV12-4	TRBD1	TRBJ2-5	CASSSGTGGTQYF	TGTGCCAGCAGTTCCGGGACAGGGGGGACCCAGTACTTC
many	TRBV20-1	NA	TRBJ2-3	CSASGDGTDTQYF	TGCAGTGCTAGTGGTGACGGGACAGATACGCAGTATTTT
many	TRBV20-1	NA	TRBJ2-1	CSASLALSYNEQFF	TGCAGTGCTAGTTTAGCGTTATCCTACAATGAGCAGTTCTTC
many	TRBV7-8	NA	TRBJ2-7	CASLKKEGRPYEQYF	TGTGCCAGCCTTAAAAAGGAGGGACGTCCCTACGAGCAGTACTTC
NA	TRBV29-1	NA	TRBJ1-2	CSVPRVLYGYTF	TGCAGCGTTCCTAGGGTTCTCTATGGCTACACCTTC
few	TRBV20-1	NA	TRBJ1-1	CSAKNPGKGSTEAFF	TGCAGTGCCAAGAATCCGGGAAAGGGGTCCACTGAAGCTTTCTTT
many	TRBV3-1	NA	TRBJ1-2	CASSQGGGYYGYTF	TGTGCCAGCAGCCAAGGGGGGGGCTACTATGGCTACACCTTC
many	TRBV7-6	TRBD2	TRBJ2-1	CASSSTSGRRNEQFF	TGTGCCAGCAGCTCTACTAGCGGGAGACGAAATGAGCAGTTCTTC
many	TRBV7-7	NA	TRBJ2-5	CASSQILGPQYF	TGTGCTAGCAGCCAAATACTGGGACCTCAGTACTTC
many	TRBV12-3/TRBV12-4	TRBD1	TRBJ2-1	CASSRGTGVVDEQFF	TGTGCCAGCAGCCGCGGGACAGGGGTAGTCGATGAGCAGTTCTTC
many	TRBV5-1	TRBD1	TRBJ2-1	CASSLAGTGSHNEQFF	TGCGCCAGCAGCTTGGCCGGGACAGGCTCTCACAATGAGCAGTTCTTC
NA	TRBV7-9	TRBD1	TRBJ1-1	CASSSRTGGEYMDTEAFF	TGTGCCAGCAGCTCTCGAACAGGGGGCGAATACATGGACACTGAAGCTTTCTTT
many	TRBV7-6	NA	TRBJ2-3	CASSLIAHPSTDTQYF	TGTGCCAGCAGCTTAATAGCCCACCCCAGCACAGATACGCAGTATTTT
many	TRBV24-1	TRBD1	TRBJ2-2	CATSDPGQGAPGELFF	TGTGCCACCAGTGATCCGGGACAGGGGGCGCCTGGGGAGCTGTTTTTT
many	TRBV7-2	NA	TRBJ2-3	CASRPTQLGAEDTDTQYF	TGTGCCAGCAGACCAACCCAACTGGGAGCGGAGGACACAGATACGCAGTATTTT
many	TRBV4-3	TRBD1	TRBJ2-1	CASSQGQVSYNEQFF	TGCGCCAGCAGCCAGGGACAGGTCTCCTACAATGAGCAGTTCTTC
many	TRBV7-2	NA	TRBJ2-3	CASSSSYGDTQYF	TGTGCCAGCAGCTCATCTTATGGGGATACGCAGTATTTT
many	TRBV5-1	NA	TRBJ1-1	CASSLAQANTEAFF	TGCGCCAGCAGCTTGGCCCAGGCGAACACTGAAGCTTTCTTT
NA	TRBV7-6	TRBD1	TRBJ2-7	CASSSGTENYEQYF	TGTGCCAGCAGCTCCGGGACAGAAAACTACGAGCAGTACTTC
many	TRBV20-1	NA	TRBJ2-3	CSARGGRRGGTDTQYF	TGCAGTGCTAGAGGGGGTAGGAGGGGTGGCACAGATACGCAGTATTTT
many	TRBV6-6	NA	TRBJ2-3	CASSPSMKRDTQYF	TGTGCCAGCTCTCCATCGATGAAGCGAGATACGCAGTATTTT
many	TRBV2	NA	TRBJ2-1	CASSGPYNEQFF	TGTGCCAGCAGTGGACCCTACAATGAGCAGTTCTTC